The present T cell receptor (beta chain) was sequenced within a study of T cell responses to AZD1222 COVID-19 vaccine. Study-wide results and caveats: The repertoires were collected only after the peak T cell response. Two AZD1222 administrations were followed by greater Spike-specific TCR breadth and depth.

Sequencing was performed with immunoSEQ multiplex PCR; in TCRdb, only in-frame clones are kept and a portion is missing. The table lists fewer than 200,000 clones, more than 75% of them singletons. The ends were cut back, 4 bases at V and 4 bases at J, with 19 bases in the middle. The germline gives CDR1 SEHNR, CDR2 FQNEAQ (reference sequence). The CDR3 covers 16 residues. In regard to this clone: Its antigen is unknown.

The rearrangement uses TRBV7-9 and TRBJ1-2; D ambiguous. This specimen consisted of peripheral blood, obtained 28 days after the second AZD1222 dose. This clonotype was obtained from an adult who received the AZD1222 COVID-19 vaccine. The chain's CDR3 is CASSSERAMWGYGYTF. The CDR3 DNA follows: TGTGCCAGCAGCTCCGAAAGGGCGATGTGGGGCTATGGCTACACCTTC.